These 16 T cell receptor beta chains were all obtained from the same sample, sequenced in a study of blood T cell repertoires in COVID-19. Only in-frame clones appear in the TCRdb table, and some are missing; sequencing was by immunoSEQ multiplex PCR. The table shows more than 80,000 clones, with 70% to 80% occurring only once. Sequenced: peripheral blood. Receptors originate from a man aged 80 or over with COVID-19, enrolled during active disease.

The V and J genes are TRBV24-1 and TRBJ1-2; TRBD1 matches 7 bases. Germline V CDR1 and CDR2: KGHDR, SFDVKD. The CDR3 sequence is 15 residues long. With V trimmed by 6 bases and J by 1 base, 7 bases remained unmatched. CDR3 amino acids: CATSSANRGNYGYTF. The CDR3 DNA reads TGTGCCACCAGTTCCGCAAACAGGGGTAACTATGGCTACACCTTC.

The rearrangement uses TRBV5-1 and TRBJ2-5, with D maybe TRBD2 (6 bases). The V end lost 4 bases, the J end lost 6 bases, and 16 bases lay between the germline ends. CDR1 and CDR2 (germline): SGHRS, YFSETQ. This CDR3 has 14 residues. CDR3 sequence: CASSLSSGSKTQYF. CDR3 coding DNA: TGCGCCAGCAGCCTATCTTCCGGGAGCAAGACCCAGTACTTC.

CDR3 in DNA: TGCGCCAGCAGCTTGGGAGGACTAGCGGACAATGAGCAGTTCTTC. Translated: CASSLGGLADNEQFF. The gene calls are TRBV4-3 and TRBJ2-1; 10 bases line up with TRBD2. Germline V gene lookup returns CDR1 LGHNA and CDR2 YSLEER. Trimming took 5 bases from V and 5 from J; bases not matched to a gene: 6. This CDR3 region has 15 residues.

The chain has TRBV30 and TRBJ1-5, with D possibly TRBD1 on 5 matching bases. The germline V gene has CDR1 GTSNPN and CDR2 SVGIG (reference sequence). The V and J ends lost 2 bases and 7 bases respectively, with 12 bases between them. The CDR3 is 13 residues long. CDR3 amino acids: CAWSSDNRQPQHF. In DNA form, the CDR3 reads TGTGCCTGGAGTTCCGATAACAGGCAGCCCCAGCATTTT.

The V gene is TRBV24-1, the J gene TRBJ2-7; the match to TRBD1 covers 8 bases. After removal of 4 bases from V and 9 bases from J, the junction contained 16 bases not matched to a gene. The CDR3 is 16 amino acids. CDR1 is KGHDR, CDR2 SFDVKD, per germline. CDR3 in amino acids: CATSDSGQAPQTGQYF. Here the CDR3 DNA reads TGTGCCACCAGTGACTCGGGACAGGCTCCTCAGACGGGGCAGTACTTC.

The DNA of the CDR3 is TGTGCCAGCAGTTGGAGCGGTGCCTACCCCTACGAGCAGTACTTC. It is translated as CASSWSGAYPYEQYF. V usage is TRBV5-4 and J usage is TRBJ2-7; perhaps TRBD2 as D (5 bases). V was clipped by 5 bases and J by 2 bases, with 17 bases between them. The CDR3 sequence is 15 residues long. The germline CDR1 and CDR2 sequences are SGHNT and YYREEE (reference sequence).

The rearrangement links TRBV12-3 or TRBV12-4 to TRBJ1-2, with unresolved D. The CDR3 has 12 amino acids. V lost 6 bases and J 8 bases, leaving 13 bases between the germline ends. Written as DNA, the CDR3 is TGTGCCAGCAGCGATTCAGGTCTCGGCTACACCTTC. It is translated as CASSDSGLGYTF.

This chain links TRBV28 with TRBJ2-7; no definite D call. The CDR3 totals 13 residues. V lost 5 bases to trimming and J lost 2 bases, with 10 bases between them. Germline assignment: CDR1 MDHEN and CDR2 SYDVKM. CDR3 nucleotide sequence: TGTGCCAGCAGTCCCCCCGCGACCTACGAGCAGTACTTC. This sequence encodes CASSPPATYEQYF.

The gene calls are TRBV9 and TRBJ2-1, with TRBD2 as a possible D gene (6 bases). The CDR3 loop spans 15 amino acids. Per the germline V gene, CDR1 is SGDLS and CDR2 is YYNGEE. The V and J ends lost 4 bases and 2 bases respectively, with 13 bases between them. The CDR3 sequence: CASSSRAGTYNEQFF. The CDR3 DNA follows: TGTGCCAGCAGCTCTAGAGCGGGTACCTACAATGAGCAGTTCTTC.

This chain connects TRBV15 to TRBJ2-3; perhaps TRBD2 as D (6 bases). This CDR3 comprises 14 residues. V shed 8 bases and J shed 5 bases, with 17 bases lying between them. Per the germline V gene, CDR1 is LNHNV and CDR2 is YYDKDF (reference sequence). This CDR3 reads CATGFLGREDTQYF. The CDR3 nucleotides read TGTGCCACCGGGTTTTTGGGGCGGGAAGATACGCAGTATTTT. The entire variable domain, with the rest obtained from reference TRBV15 and TRBJ2-3, is as follows: DAMVIQNPRYQVTQFGKPVTLSCSQTLNHNVMYWYQQKSSQAPKLLFHYYDKDFNNEADTPDNFQSRRPNTSFCFLDIRSPGLGDTAMYLCATGFLGREDTQYFGPGTRLTVL.

The chain's CDR3 is CASSPYAAGLETQYF. DNA for the CDR3: TGTGCCAGCAGTCCCTATGCAGCAGGATTAGAGACCCAGTACTTC. The V gene is TRBV6-5, the J gene TRBJ2-5; no clear D. In germline, CDR1 is MNHEY, CDR2 SVGAGI. Between the trimmed V and J ends, which lost 5 bases and 4 bases, there was a span of 17 bases. The CDR3 length is 15 residues.

The chain has TRBV6-5 and TRBJ2-2; TRBD1 matches 8 bases. Trimming took 6 bases from V and 4 from J; bases not matched to a gene: 4. The CDR3 contains 14 residues. Germline CDR1 reads MNHEY; CDR2 reads SVGAGI. This chain's CDR3 is CASRGRGLTGELFF. The CDR3 DNA sequence: TGTGCCAGCAGAGGCAGGGGGCTCACCGGGGAGCTGTTTTTT.

The chain links TRBV24-1 to TRBJ1-1; the D is unclear. Germline lookup yields CDR1 KGHDR and CDR2 SFDVKD. V gave up 2 bases and J gave up 2 bases, with 17 bases separating them. This CDR3 spans 17 amino acids. CDR3 DNA: TGTGCCACCAGTGATTCCCGTTGGGGAGACTTAAACACTGAAGCTTTCTTT. As protein: CATSDSRWGDLNTEAFF.

The chain has TRBV5-1 and TRBJ2-3, with D unresolved. The ends were cut back, 4 bases at V and 0 bases at J, with 12 bases in the middle. This CDR3 contains 15 residues. Germline V gene data show CDR1 as SGHRS and CDR2 as YFSETQ. The CDR3 loop reads CASSPPTPSTDTQYF. As DNA, the CDR3 is TGCGCCAGCAGCCCACCGACTCCCAGCACAGATACGCAGTATTTT.

The rearrangement links TRBV3-1 (or the pseudogene TRBV3-2) to TRBJ2-2, with TRBD2 identical over 9 bases. The CDR3 runs to 14 residues. Germline V gene sequence: CDR1 LGHDT, CDR2 YNNKEL (reference sequence). Trimming cost V 5 bases and J 6 bases; bases outside gene matches: 4. This chain's CDR3 is CASSDSGSAGELFF. DNA of the CDR3: TGTGCCAGCAGCGATAGCGGGAGCGCCGGGGAGCTGTTTTTT.

This clone was seen a few times. The genes are TRBV7-9 and TRBJ2-1; 8 bases are a match to TRBD1. Germline CDR1 reads SEHNR; CDR2 reads FQNEAQ (reference sequence). CDR3 length: 13 residues. With V trimmed by 2 bases and J by 15 bases, 9 bases remained unmatched. The CDR3 spells CASSLWSQGVMFF. The DNA of the CDR3 is TGTGCCAGCAGCTTATGGTCACAGGGGGTAATGTTCTTC. The full variable domain, completed using reference TRBV7-9 and TRBJ2-1, is DTGVSQNPRHKITKRGQNVTFRCDPISEHNRLYWYRQTLGQGPEFLTYFQNEAQLEKSRLLSDRFSAERPKGSFSTLEIQRTEQGDSAMYLCASSLWSQGVMFFGPGTRLTVL.